This passage covers 30 T cell receptor beta chains from one sample sequenced in a study of blood T cell repertoires in COVID-19. TCRdb's copy holds only in-frame clones and misses some; the assay was immunoSEQ multiplex PCR. The data contain about 100,000 clones, roughly 90% of them seen just once; the ten biggest clones take up 2.9%. The sequenced sample was peripheral blood. These TCRs come from a woman of 80 years or more with acute or convalescent COVID-19.

J is TRBJ2-3 and V is TRBV7-2; D ambiguous. CDR1 SGHTA and CDR2 FQGNSA come from the germline V gene. This CDR3 is built from 15 residues. Trimming took 0 bases from V and 3 from J, leaving 10 bases between them. CDR3 coding DNA: TGTGCCAGCAGCTTAGCGTGGGCCCCGACAGATACGCAGTATTTT. Amino acids: CASSLAWAPTDTQYF.

This clone was seen a single time. The rearrangement uses TRBV7-9 and TRBJ1-3; D uncertain. The CDR3 totals 14 residues. Germline CDR1 SEHNR, CDR2 FQNEAQ (reference sequence). Trimming cost V 3 bases and J 0 bases, with 6 bases left between them. CDR3 residues: CASSFDSSGNTIYF. CDR3 nucleotide sequence: TGTGCCAGCAGCTTCGATAGCTCTGGAAACACCATATATTTT. The variable domain in full, with the rest retrieved from reference TRBV7-9 and TRBJ1-3, is DTGVSQNPRHKITKRGQNVTFRCDPISEHNRLYWYRQTLGQGPEFLTYFQNEAQLEKSRLLSDRFSAERPKGSFSTLEIQRTEQGDSAMYLCASSFDSSGNTIYFGEGSWLTVV.

The chain joins TRBV28 to TRBJ2-5; 9 bases are shared with TRBD2. The J call may not be correct, given that the DNA end is closer to TRBJ2-7. This CDR3 region has 14 residues. The germline CDR1 and CDR2 sequences are MDHEN and SYDVKM. In DNA form, the CDR3 reads TGTGCCAGCAGTTTAGCGGGAGGGTCCTACGAGCAGTACTTC. Translated: CASSLAGGSYEQYF.

The J gene is TRBJ1-3, the V gene TRBV6-6, with 8 bases matching TRBD1. The CDR3 spans 15 residues. Germline CDR1 MNHNY, CDR2 SVGAGI (reference sequence). The V segment lost 5 bases and the J segment 4 bases; nucleotides outside the gene matches: 7. The CDR3 spells CASSVGQGEGNTIYF. The CDR3 DNA is TGTGCCAGCAGTGTAGGACAGGGCGAAGGAAACACCATATATTTT.

The V and J genes are TRBV5-5 and TRBJ2-1; possibly TRBD2 for D (5 bases). This CDR3 is 13 amino acids long. V lost 2 bases and J 6 bases, leaving 9 bases between the germline ends. Germline V gene sequence: CDR1 SGHKS, CDR2 YYEKEE (reference sequence). CDR3 residues: CASSLAVFNEQFF. DNA of the CDR3: TGTGCCAGCAGCTTAGCGGTTTTCAATGAGCAGTTCTTC.

The chain recombines TRBV28 with TRBJ1-2; TRBD1 matches at 7 bases. Germline CDR1 is MDHEN and CDR2 is SYDVKM. With V trimmed by 6 bases and J by 4 bases, 5 bases remained unmatched. This CDR3 is built from 13 residues. The CDR3 sequence: CASSRDSLYGYTF. CDR3 coding DNA: TGTGCCAGCAGCCGGGACAGCCTCTATGGCTACACCTTC.

The gene calls are TRBV9 and TRBJ1-5; D is perhaps TRBD1 (6 bases). Trimming stripped 1 base from V and 4 bases from J, with 6 bases between. This CDR3 has 13 residues. Germline V gives CDR1 SGDLS, CDR2 YYNGEE. In nucleotides, the CDR3 is TGTGCCAGCAGCGTACAGGGGAATCAGCCCCAGCATTTT. It encodes CASSVQGNQPQHF.

This chain connects TRBV19 to TRBJ1-1; unclear D gene. Trimming removed 5 bases at V and 2 bases at J, with 12 bases between. The CDR3 runs to 14 residues. Germline CDR1 is LNHDA and CDR2 is SQIVND (reference sequence). Here the CDR3 reads CASSPGRGNTEAFF. Here the CDR3 DNA reads TGTGCCAGTAGTCCCGGCCGGGGTAACACTGAAGCTTTCTTT.

The rearrangement links TRBV18 to TRBJ1-6; 8 bases fit TRBD1. There are 14 residues in the CDR3. The V segment lost 3 bases and the J segment 8 bases; nucleotides outside the gene matches: 3. The germline V gene has CDR1 KGHSH and CDR2 LQKENI. In DNA form, the CDR3 reads TGTGCCAGCTCACCGACAGGGGAGGATTCACCCCTCCACTTT. Residues: CASSPTGEDSPLHF.

V is TRBV21-1 and J is TRBJ1-3; the table calls TRBD1, which could not be checked here. TRBV21-1 is listed as a pseudogene. The CDR3 runs to 19 residues. CDR3 protein: CASSKGGKQGAMTGNTIYF. The CDR3 DNA follows: TGTGCCAGCAGCAAAGGAGGCAAACAGGGGGCGATGACTGGAAACACCATATATTTT.

This chain connects TRBV4-2 to TRBJ2-2; perhaps TRBD2 as D (7 bases). The CDR3 length is 19 residues. V shed 4 bases and J shed 0 bases, with 21 bases lying between them. The germline gives CDR1 LGHNA, CDR2 YNFKEQ. CDR3 sequence reads: CASSPRGGSGAANTGELFF. The DNA for the CDR3 is TGTGCCAGCAGCCCGAGGGGGGGGAGCGGGGCCGCGAACACCGGGGAGCTGTTTTTT.

The rearrangement links TRBV19 to TRBJ2-1; D possibly corresponds to TRBD1 (5 bases). V was trimmed by 3 bases and J by 5 bases, leaving 8 bases between them. Per the germline V gene, CDR1 is LNHDA and CDR2 is SQIVND (reference sequence). The CDR3 has 13 amino acids. CDR3 sequence: CASSIQGHNEQFF. CDR3 bases: TGTGCCAGTAGTATCCAGGGCCACAATGAGCAGTTCTTC.

J is TRBJ1-1 and V is TRBV28, with 10 positions matching TRBD1. The V gene end was trimmed by 2 bases and the J gene end by 0 bases; junction bases not matched to a gene: 9. The CDR3 has 18 residues. Germline V gene sequence: CDR1 MDHEN, CDR2 SYDVKM. For the CDR3, the DNA is TGTGCCAGCAGTTTAGTATTTGGGACAGGGGTGCTGAACACTGAAGCTTTCTTT. This translates into CASSLVFGTGVLNTEAFF.

This chain joins TRBV5-1 and TRBJ2-7; 11 bases are shared with TRBD2. The trim removed 2 bases at V and 4 bases at J, leaving 5 bases unmatched. The CDR3 covers 15 residues. CDR1 is SGHRS and CDR2 is YFSETQ in the germline V gene. This CDR3 is CASSFTSGGLYEQYF. For the CDR3, the DNA is TGCGCCAGCAGCTTTACTAGCGGGGGTTTATACGAGCAGTACTTC.

This chain connects TRBV7-9 to TRBJ2-3; TRBD2 might be the D (7 bases). The V end was cut by 7 bases, the J end by 2 bases, with 22 bases between. CDR1 is SEHNR, CDR2 FQNEAQ, per germline (reference sequence). The CDR3 is 17 amino acids. This CDR3 is CASKGPARGRVTDTQYF. The CDR3 bases are TGTGCCAGCAAAGGCCCTGCGCGGGGGCGGGTCACAGATACGCAGTATTTT. Based on the CDR3 plus reference TRBV7-9 and TRBJ2-3, the full variable domain is DTGVSQNPRHKITKRGQNVTFRCDPISEHNRLYWYRQTLGQGPEFLTYFQNEAQLEKSRLLSDRFSAERPKGSFSTLEIQRTEQGDSAMYLCASKGPARGRVTDTQYFGPGTRLTVL.

The rearrangement uses TRBV9 and TRBJ2-2; D unresolved. The CDR3 loop spans 16 amino acids. The germline V gene has CDR1 SGDLS and CDR2 YYNGEE. The V end lost 0 bases, the J end lost 7 bases, and 16 bases lay between the germline ends. CDR3 in DNA: TGTGCCAGCAGCGTAGCTACGGTCGCGGTGGGCGGGGAGCTGTTTTTT. It translates to CASSVATVAVGGELFF.

The J gene is TRBJ2-7, the V gene TRBV7-8; 9 bases agree with TRBD2. Germline CDR1 SGHVS, CDR2 FQNEAQ. Unmatched junction bases numbered 16, after V lost 0 bases and J lost 4 bases. The CDR3 runs to 19 residues. Here the CDR3 reads CASSLARLAGRVGMYEQYF. In DNA, the CDR3 is TGTGCCAGCAGCTTAGCCAGGCTAGCGGGGCGGGTGGGGATGTACGAGCAGTACTTC.

The chain joins TRBV15 to TRBJ1-5; 9 bases align to TRBD1. This CDR3 spans 17 amino acids. After removal of 1 base from V and 7 bases from J, the junction contained 11 bases not matched to a gene. Per the germline V gene, CDR1 is LNHNV and CDR2 is YYDKDF (reference sequence). As DNA, the CDR3 is TGTGCCACCAGCAGAGCTCGGCTCGGGACAGGGAACCAGCCCCAGCATTTT. Translating gives CATSRARLGTGNQPQHF.

This clone was seen only a few times. This chain joins TRBV5-1 and TRBJ1-6, with 8 bases aligning to TRBD1. Per germline, CDR1 SGHRS and CDR2 YFSETQ. The CDR3 covers 14 residues. Trimming at V came to 3 bases and at J to 9 bases, leaving 5 bases not matched to a gene. CDR3 in DNA: TGCGCCAGCAGCTCGCCGGGACAGGCTTCACCCCTCCACTTT. Protein sequence: CASSSPGQASPLHF.

This chain links TRBV5-1 with TRBJ1-1; 9 nucleotides align to TRBD1. The CDR3 runs 17 residues. The germline V gene encodes CDR1 SGHRS and CDR2 YFSETQ. The ends lost 0 bases at V and 0 bases at J; junction bases unmatched: 6. The CDR3 loop is CASSLGLTGGLNTEAFF. The CDR3 region has the DNA TGCGCCAGCAGCTTGGGTCTAACAGGGGGCCTGAACACTGAAGCTTTCTTT.

The DNA for the CDR3 is TGCGCCAGCAGCTTGAATGAGGGAGTGAGTGAGCAGTACTTC. Amino acids: CASSLNEGVSEQYF. This chain uses TRBV5-1 with TRBJ2-7; TRBD2 is a possible D gene (5 bases). Germline V lookup: CDR1 SGHRS, CDR2 YFSETQ. The V end lost 1 base, the J end lost 7 bases, and 15 bases lay between the germline ends. The CDR3 is made up of 14 amino acids.

The gene calls are TRBV5-4 and TRBJ2-3; D may be TRBD2 (6 bases). This CDR3 is 14 amino acids long. With 5 bases removed from V and 4 bases from J, the gap between germline ends came to 14 bases. Germline CDR1 reads SGHNT; CDR2 reads YYREEE (reference sequence). This CDR3 reads CASSREVKADTQYF. In nucleotides, the CDR3 is TGTGCCAGCAGTAGGGAGGTCAAGGCAGATACGCAGTATTTT.

This chain connects TRBV5-8 to TRBJ1-5; TRBD1 matches 8 bases. V lost 5 bases, J lost 3 bases, and 10 bases stayed unmatched. The CDR3 consists of 16 residues. CDR1 SGHTS and CDR2 YDEGEE come from the germline V gene. The CDR3 sequence: CASSLGDRGHNQPQHF. CDR3 coding DNA: TGTGCCAGCAGTCTCGGCGACAGGGGTCACAATCAGCCCCAGCATTTT.

This chain joins TRBV7-9 and TRBJ2-1; 8 bases are shared with TRBD1. The CDR3 length is 17 residues. Unmatched junction bases numbered 10, after V lost 5 bases and J lost 1 base. In germline, CDR1 is SEHNR, CDR2 FQNEAQ (reference sequence). The CDR3 DNA is TGTGCCAGCAGCGTTGGACAGGGACGTAATTCCTACAATGAGCAGTTCTTC. Translation: CASSVGQGRNSYNEQFF.

This chain connects TRBV18 to TRBJ2-1; D perhaps matches TRBD2 (6 bases). Trimming cost V 0 bases and J 10 bases, with 13 bases left between them. The CDR3 contains 14 residues. Germline V gene lookup returns CDR1 KGHSH and CDR2 LQKENI. The CDR3 sequence: CASSPPVLAGEQFF. The CDR3 DNA reads as TGTGCCAGCTCACCACCGGTACTAGCCGGCGAGCAGTTCTTC.

This clone has a single count. The chain couples TRBV30 to TRBJ2-7; the match to TRBD1 covers 7 bases. The V gene's germline CDR1 is GTSNPN and CDR2 SVGIG (reference sequence). The CDR3 is made up of 12 amino acids. The V gene end was trimmed by 8 bases and the J gene end by 2 bases; junction bases not matched to a gene: 6. The CDR3 loop reads CAGDSFAYEQYF. The CDR3, as DNA: TGTGCCGGGGACAGTTTTGCCTACGAGCAGTACTTC.

The chain uses TRBV7-2 and TRBJ1-1; D uncertain. This CDR3 comprises 13 residues. Germline V gives CDR1 SGHTA, CDR2 FQGNSA. The V end lost 1 base, the J end lost 4 bases, and 7 bases lay between the germline ends. CDR3 region: CASSLELSTEAFF. The DNA for the CDR3 is TGTGCCAGCAGCTTAGAACTGAGCACTGAAGCTTTCTTT.

This rearrangement joins TRBV5-4 to TRBJ1-6, with D perhaps TRBD1 (5 bases). CDR1 and CDR2 (germline): SGHNT, YYREEE (reference sequence). Trimming left V 4 bases short and J 7 bases short, with 15 bases between. The CDR3 sequence is 15 residues long. In nucleotides, the CDR3 is TGTGCCAGCAGCGACGGGGACTTGGGGAATTCACCCCTCCACTTT. Translation gives CASSDGDLGNSPLHF. The full variable domain, its missing parts supplied by reference TRBV5-4 and TRBJ1-6, is ETGVTQSPTHLIKTRGQQVTLRCSSQSGHNTVSWYQQALGQGPQFIFQYYREEENGRGNFPPRFSGLQFPNYSSELNVNALELDDSALYLCASSDGDLGNSPLHFGNGTRLTVT.

This clone was detected only a few times. This rearrangement joins TRBV7-2 to TRBJ1-2; maybe TRBD1 (6 bases). The V end was cut by 8 bases, the J end by 3 bases, with 13 bases between. CDR3 length: 13 residues. Looked up from germline, CDR1 is SGHTA and CDR2 is FQGNSA. The CDR3 here is CASGTYRDYGYTF. CDR3 nucleotides: TGTGCCAGCGGAACGTACAGGGACTATGGCTACACCTTC.

This clone was observed a handful of times. The V gene is TRBV7-8, the J gene TRBJ1-2; TRBD1 agrees at 8 bases. Per germline, CDR1 SGHVS and CDR2 FQNEAQ. The junction had 12 bases not matched to a gene; V was cut back by 1 base and J by 2 bases. This CDR3 contains 18 residues. CDR3 in amino acids: CASSLVFQGASSNYGYTF. Here the CDR3 DNA reads TGTGCCAGCAGCTTAGTGTTCCAGGGGGCTTCCTCCAACTATGGCTACACCTTC.